These 7 T cell receptor beta chains were sequenced from one sample in a study of response to subunit inactivated influenza vaccine. TCRdb re-called the RT-PCR reads with MiXCR, one entry per CDR3 protein. The data contain approximately 700,000 distinct CDR3 sequences, around 14% of them singletons. Source: PBMCs from blood, taken 14 to 15 days before vaccination. These receptors came from a man aged 45-60 years who received an inactivated influenza vaccine.

The rearrangement links TRBV20-1 to TRBJ1-4; D remains unclear. Germline CDR1 DFQATT, CDR2 SNEGSKA (reference sequence). The CDR3 spans 13 residues. V dropped 7 bases and J dropped 8 bases, with 17 bases sitting between them. CDR3 DNA sequence: TGCAGTGTCGCGGCCCCCAGCAGGGAAAAACTGTTTTTT. Amino acids: CSVAAPSREKLFF.

The V and J genes are TRBV2 and TRBJ1-6; TRBD1 agrees at 7 bases. Per the germline V gene, CDR1 is SNHLY and CDR2 is FYNNEI. The CDR3 runs 14 residues. Trimming at V came to 3 bases and at J to 6 bases, leaving 2 bases not matched to a gene. The CDR3 DNA follows: TGTGCCAGCAGTGAGGGGGACAGTAATTCACCCCTCCACTTT. Translated: CASSEGDSNSPLHF.

There are many counts of this clonotype. The chain links TRBV5-1 to TRBJ2-7, with 8 positions matching TRBD1. After removal of 8 bases from V and 0 bases from J, the junction contained 4 bases not matched to a gene. There are 13 residues in the CDR3. The V gene's germline CDR1 is SGHRS and CDR2 YFSETQ. The CDR3: CASGQGASYEQYF. In DNA, the CDR3 is TGCGCCAGTGGGCAGGGGGCCTCCTACGAGCAGTACTTC.

Ten or more counts support this clonotype. The DNA is left out, because the CDR3 cannot be placed on it with certainty; the CDR3 is given as TCRdb lists it. The chain has TRBV23-1 and TRBJ2-2; the table's D call of TRBD2 was not tested on the DNA. TRBV23-1 qualifies as an ORF whose function is uncertain. The CDR3 is 15 amino acids in total, end residues counted. The CDR3 spells CASHVAEATPGSCFF.

The table lists this clonotype with a few counts. The chain carries TRBV6-2 or TRBV6-3 and TRBJ2-1, with 7 bases identical to TRBD2. The germline gives CDR1 MNHEY, CDR2 SVGEGT. The CDR3 contains 16 residues. Losses at the gene ends were 6 bases for V and 7 bases for J; bases not matched to a gene: 15. The CDR3 reads CASSQISGGFPNEQFF. The CDR3 DNA reads TGTGCCAGCAGCCAGATTTCGGGAGGTTTTCCTAATGAGCAGTTCTTC.

The rearrangement links TRBV15 to TRBJ2-3; tentatively, D is TRBD1 (5 bases). The CDR3 extends over 16 amino acids. CDR1 LNHNV and CDR2 YYDKDF come from the germline V gene (reference sequence). V gave up 2 bases and J gave up 0 bases, with 12 bases separating them. This CDR3 is CATSRQGLSSTDTQYF. Written as DNA, the CDR3 is TGTGCCACCAGCAGACAGGGATTATCTAGCACAGATACGCAGTATTTT.

This clonotype was observed a handful of times. This chain connects TRBV7-9 to TRBJ2-1; 7 nucleotides align to TRBD1. The V segment lost 5 bases and the J segment 0 bases; nucleotides outside the gene matches: 7. The germline gives CDR1 SEHNR, CDR2 FQNEAQ (reference sequence). There are 16 residues in the CDR3. DNA for the CDR3: TGTGCCAGCAGCACCTACAGGGGCAACTCCTACAATGAGCAGTTCTTC. This translates into CASSTYRGNSYNEQFF.